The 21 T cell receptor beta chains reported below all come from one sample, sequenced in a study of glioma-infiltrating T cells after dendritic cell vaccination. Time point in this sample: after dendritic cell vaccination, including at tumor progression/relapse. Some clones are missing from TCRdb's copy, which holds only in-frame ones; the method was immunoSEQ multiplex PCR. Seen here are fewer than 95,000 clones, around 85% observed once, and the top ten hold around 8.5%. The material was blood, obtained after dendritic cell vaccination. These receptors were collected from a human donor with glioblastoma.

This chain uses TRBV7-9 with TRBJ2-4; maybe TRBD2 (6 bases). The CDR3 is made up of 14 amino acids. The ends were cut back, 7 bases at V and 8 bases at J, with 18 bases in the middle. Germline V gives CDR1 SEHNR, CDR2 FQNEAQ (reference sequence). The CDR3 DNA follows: TGTGCCAGCACTAAAGGACGGGGGATAGACATTCAGTACTTC. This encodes CASTKGRGIDIQYF.

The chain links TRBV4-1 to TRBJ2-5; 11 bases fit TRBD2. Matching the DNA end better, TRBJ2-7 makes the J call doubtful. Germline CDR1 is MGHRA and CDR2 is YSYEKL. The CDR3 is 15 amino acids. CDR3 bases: TGCGCCAGCAGCCCGCGGACTAGCGGGTCCTACGAGCAGTACTTC. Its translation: CASSPRTSGSYEQYF.

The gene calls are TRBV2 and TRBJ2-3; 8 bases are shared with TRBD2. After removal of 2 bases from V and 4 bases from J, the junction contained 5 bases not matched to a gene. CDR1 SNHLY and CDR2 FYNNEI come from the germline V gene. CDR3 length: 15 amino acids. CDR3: CASSERTSPPDTQYF. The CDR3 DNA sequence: TGTGCCAGCAGTGAAAGGACTAGCCCCCCAGATACGCAGTATTTT.

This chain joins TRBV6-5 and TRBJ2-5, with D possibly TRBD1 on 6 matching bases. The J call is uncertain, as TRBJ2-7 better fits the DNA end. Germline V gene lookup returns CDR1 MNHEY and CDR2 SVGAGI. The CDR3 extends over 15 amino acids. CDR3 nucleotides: TGTGCCAGCAGTTACTCGGGGACACAGACCTACGAGCAGTACTTC. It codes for CASSYSGTQTYEQYF.

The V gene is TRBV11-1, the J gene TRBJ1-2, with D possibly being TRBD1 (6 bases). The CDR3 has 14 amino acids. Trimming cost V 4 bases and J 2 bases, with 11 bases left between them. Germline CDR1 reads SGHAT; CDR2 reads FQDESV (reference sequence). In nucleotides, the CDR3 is TGTGCCAGCAGCTCTGGCACAGGGAACTATGGCTACACCTTC. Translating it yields CASSSGTGNYGYTF.

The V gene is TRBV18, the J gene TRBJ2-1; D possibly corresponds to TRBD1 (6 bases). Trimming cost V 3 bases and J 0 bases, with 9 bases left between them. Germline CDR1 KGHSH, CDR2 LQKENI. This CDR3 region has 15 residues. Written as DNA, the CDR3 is TGTGCCAGCTCACCTACAGGGTACTCCTACAATGAGCAGTTCTTC. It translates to CASSPTGYSYNEQFF.

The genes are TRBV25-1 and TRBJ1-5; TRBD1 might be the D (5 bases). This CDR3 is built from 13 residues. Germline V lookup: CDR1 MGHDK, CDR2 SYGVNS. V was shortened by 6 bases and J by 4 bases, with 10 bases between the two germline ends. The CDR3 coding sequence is TGTGCCAGCAGCACCGGGGGGAATCAGCCCCAGCATTTT. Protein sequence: CASSTGGNQPQHF. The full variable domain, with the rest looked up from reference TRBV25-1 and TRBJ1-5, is EADIYQTPRYLVIGTGKKITLECSQTMGHDKMYWYQQDPGMELHLIHYSYGVNSTEKGDLSSESTVSRIRTEHFPLTLESARPSHTSQYLCASSTGGNQPQHFGDGTRLSIL.

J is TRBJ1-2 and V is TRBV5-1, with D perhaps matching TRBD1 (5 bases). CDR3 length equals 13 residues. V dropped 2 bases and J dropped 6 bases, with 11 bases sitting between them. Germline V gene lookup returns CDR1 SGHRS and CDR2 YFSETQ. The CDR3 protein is CASSFRAGNGYTF. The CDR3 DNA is TGCGCCAGCAGCTTTCGGGCAGGGAATGGCTACACCTTC.

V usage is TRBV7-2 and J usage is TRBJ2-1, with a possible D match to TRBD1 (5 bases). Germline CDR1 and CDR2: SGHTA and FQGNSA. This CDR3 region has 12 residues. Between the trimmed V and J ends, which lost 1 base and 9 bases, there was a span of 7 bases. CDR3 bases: TGTGCCAGCAGCTTAGGACAGTTTGAGCAGTTCTTC. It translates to CASSLGQFEQFF. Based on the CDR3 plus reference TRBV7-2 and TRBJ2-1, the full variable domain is GAGVSQSPSNKVTEKGKDVELRCDPISGHTALYWYRQSLGQGLEFLIYFQGNSAPDKSGLPSDRFSAERTGGSVSTLTIQRTQQEDSAVYLCASSLGQFEQFFGPGTRLTVL.

The CDR3 here is CASSLNRDSTYEQYF. The CDR3 nucleotides are TGCGCCAGCAGCTTAAACCGGGACAGTACCTACGAGCAGTACTTC. The chain is built from TRBV5-1 and TRBJ2-7; the match to TRBD1 covers 7 bases. This CDR3 is 15 amino acids long. J gave up 2 bases and V 2 bases, and 7 bases lay outside the gene matches. Germline lookup yields CDR1 SGHRS and CDR2 YFSETQ.

As DNA, the CDR3 is TGTGCCAGCAGCCCCAGGACAGGCCGCTTCTCCTACAATGAGCAGTTCTTC. It codes for CASSPRTGRFSYNEQFF. J is TRBJ2-1 and V is TRBV7-9; 7 bases agree with TRBD1. The V gene end was trimmed by 5 bases and the J gene end by 0 bases; junction bases not matched to a gene: 10. The CDR3 runs 17 residues. Germline V lookup: CDR1 SEHNR, CDR2 FQNEAQ (reference sequence).

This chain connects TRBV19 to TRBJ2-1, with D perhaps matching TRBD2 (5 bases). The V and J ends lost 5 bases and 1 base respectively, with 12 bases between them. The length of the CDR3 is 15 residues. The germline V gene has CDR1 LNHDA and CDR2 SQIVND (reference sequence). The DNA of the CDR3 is TGTGCCAGTAGTTCGGGGTTAGGGTCCTACAATGAGCAGTTCTTC. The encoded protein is CASSSGLGSYNEQFF.

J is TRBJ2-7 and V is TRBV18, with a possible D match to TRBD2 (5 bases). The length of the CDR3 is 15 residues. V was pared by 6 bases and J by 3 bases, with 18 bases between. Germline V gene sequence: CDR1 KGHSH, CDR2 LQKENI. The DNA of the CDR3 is TGTGCCAGCTCTCCCACACCAGAGGGATACTACGAGCAGTACTTC. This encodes CASSPTPEGYYEQYF.

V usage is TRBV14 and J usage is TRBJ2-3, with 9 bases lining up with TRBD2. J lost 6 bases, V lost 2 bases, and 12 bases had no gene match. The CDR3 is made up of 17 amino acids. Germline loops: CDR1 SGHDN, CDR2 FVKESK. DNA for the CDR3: TGTGCCAGCAGCCAACCGCCGAGTAGCGGGAGCGGGGATACGCAGTATTTT. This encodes CASSQPPSSGSGDTQYF.

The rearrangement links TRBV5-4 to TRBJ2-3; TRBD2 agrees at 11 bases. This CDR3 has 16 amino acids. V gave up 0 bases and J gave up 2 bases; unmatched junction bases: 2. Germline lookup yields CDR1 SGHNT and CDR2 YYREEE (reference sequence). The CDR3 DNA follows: TGTGCCAGCAGCTTGGGACTAGCGGGACTCACAGATACGCAGTATTTT. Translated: CASSLGLAGLTDTQYF.

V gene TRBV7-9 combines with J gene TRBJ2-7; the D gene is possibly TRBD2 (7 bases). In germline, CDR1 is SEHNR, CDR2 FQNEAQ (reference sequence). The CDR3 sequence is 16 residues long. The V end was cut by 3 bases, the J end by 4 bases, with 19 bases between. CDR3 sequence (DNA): TGTGCCAGCAGCTTGGGGGGGGCAGGCCAACTATACGAGCAGTACTTC. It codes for CASSLGGAGQLYEQYF. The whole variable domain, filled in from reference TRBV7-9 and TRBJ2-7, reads DTGVSQNPRHKITKRGQNVTFRCDPISEHNRLYWYRQTLGQGPEFLTYFQNEAQLEKSRLLSDRFSAERPKGSFSTLEIQRTEQGDSAMYLCASSLGGAGQLYEQYFGPGTRLTVT.

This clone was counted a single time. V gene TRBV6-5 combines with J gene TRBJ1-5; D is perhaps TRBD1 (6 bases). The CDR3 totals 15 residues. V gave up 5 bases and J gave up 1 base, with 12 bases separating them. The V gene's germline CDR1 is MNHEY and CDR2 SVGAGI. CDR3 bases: TGTGCCAGCAGTCGCGTAAGGGGGAGCAATCAGCCCCAGCATTTT. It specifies CASSRVRGSNQPQHF.

DNA for the CDR3: TGTGCCAGTAGTATAGGGGGACAGGGGTACCAAGAGACCCAGTACTTC. Its protein is CASSIGGQGYQETQYF. The rearrangement joins TRBV19 to TRBJ2-5; 10 nucleotides agree with TRBD1. This CDR3 is built from 16 residues. V lost 1 base to trimming and J lost 0 bases; unmatched junction nucleotides: 2. CDR1 is LNHDA, CDR2 SQIVND, per germline (reference sequence).

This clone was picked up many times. CDR3 sequence reads: CASSPGLGGKEQFF. For the CDR3, the DNA is TGTGCCAGCAGCCCCGGTTTAGGCGGAAAAGAGCAGTTCTTC. V and J are TRBV5-6 and TRBJ2-1; D is unresolved. This CDR3 comprises 14 residues. The germline V and J ends were trimmed by 4 bases and 10 bases, with 18 bases remaining between them. Germline V gene data show CDR1 as SGHDT and CDR2 as YYEEEE.

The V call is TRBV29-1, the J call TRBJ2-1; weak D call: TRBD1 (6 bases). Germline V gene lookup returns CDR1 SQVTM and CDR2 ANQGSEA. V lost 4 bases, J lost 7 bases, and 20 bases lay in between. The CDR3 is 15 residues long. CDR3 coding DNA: TGCAGCGTTGGCCTCCGGGACACCCGGATGAATGAGCAGTTCTTC. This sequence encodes CSVGLRDTRMNEQFF.

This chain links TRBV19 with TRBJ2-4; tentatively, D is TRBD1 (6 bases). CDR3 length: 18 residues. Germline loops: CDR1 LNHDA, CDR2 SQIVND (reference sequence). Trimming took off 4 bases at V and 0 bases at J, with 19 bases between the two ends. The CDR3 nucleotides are TGTGCCAGTAGTACACACATACAGGGAGAGCTAGCCAAAAACATTCAGTACTTC. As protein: CASSTHIQGELAKNIQYF.